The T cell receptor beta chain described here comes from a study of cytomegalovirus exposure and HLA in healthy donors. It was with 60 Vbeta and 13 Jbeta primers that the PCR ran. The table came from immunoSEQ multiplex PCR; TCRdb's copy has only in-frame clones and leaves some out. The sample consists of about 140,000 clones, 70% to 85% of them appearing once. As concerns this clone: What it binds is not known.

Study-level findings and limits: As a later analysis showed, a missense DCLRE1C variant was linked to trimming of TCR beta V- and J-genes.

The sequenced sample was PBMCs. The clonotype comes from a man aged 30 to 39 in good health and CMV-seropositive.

As DNA, the CDR3 is TGTGCCAGCAGCCGGACAGCGGAGGAAGGAAATGGCTACACCTTC. Translated: CASSRTAEEGNGYTF. This chain connects TRBV6-1 to TRBJ1-2; a weak D match, TRBD1 (6 bases). Trimming removed 6 bases from V and 6 bases from J, with 20 bases in between. Germline V gene sequence: CDR1 MNHNS, CDR2 SASEGT. The length of the CDR3 is 15 residues.